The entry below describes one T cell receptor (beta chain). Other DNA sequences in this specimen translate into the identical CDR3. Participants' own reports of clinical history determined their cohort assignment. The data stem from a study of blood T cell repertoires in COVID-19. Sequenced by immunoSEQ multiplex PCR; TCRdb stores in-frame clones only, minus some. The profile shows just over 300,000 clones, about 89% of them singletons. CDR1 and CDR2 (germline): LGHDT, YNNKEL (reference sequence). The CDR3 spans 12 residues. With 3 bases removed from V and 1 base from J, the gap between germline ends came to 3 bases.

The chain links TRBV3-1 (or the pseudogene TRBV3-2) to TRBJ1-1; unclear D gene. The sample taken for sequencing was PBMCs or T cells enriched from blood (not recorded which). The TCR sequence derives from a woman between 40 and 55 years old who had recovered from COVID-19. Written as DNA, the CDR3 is TGTGCCAGCAGCCACCAGAACACTGAAGCTTTCTTT. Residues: CASSHQNTEAFF.